The clone carrying this T cell receptor (beta chain) was seen many times. This record comes from a study of prognosis after radiotherapy for stage I lung cancer. CT and PET/CT showed node-negative disease in all patients, who had no prior chemotherapy, radiotherapy or other malignancies. The V gene's germline CDR1 is LGHNA and CDR2 YNFKEQ. The CDR3 runs 15 residues. The V end lost 1 base, the J end lost 1 base, and 8 bases lay between the germline ends. It was by two-round multiplex PCR that TCR beta CDR3 was amplified from genomic DNA. Each TRBV and TRBJ gene had its own primer in the first PCR round. TCRdb passed the multiplex PCR reads through MiXCR, listing each CDR3 protein once. The sample comprises tens of thousands of distinct CDR3 sequences, 30% to 35% of which are singletons, and approximately 9% rests with the top ten.

This clonotype was obtained from a donor over 45 with non-small cell lung cancer. The specimen comprised PBMCs, sampled before or after stereotactic body radiation therapy (not recorded which). The chain recombines TRBV4-2 with TRBJ1-3; D gene ambiguous. The CDR3 loop is CASSQVGLSGNTIYF. As DNA, the CDR3 is TGTGCCAGCAGCCAAGTGGGGTTATCTGGAAACACCATATATTTT.